Listed below are T cell receptor beta chains from one sample, sequenced in a study of blood T cell repertoires in COVID-19. The method was immunoSEQ multiplex PCR; TCRdb's version includes in-frame clones alone and lacks a portion of them. Of 35,000 to 50,000 clones listed, about 88% are singletons. Specimen: peripheral blood. Source of these receptors: a human donor in a cohort sampled during active COVID-19. Each CDR3 is given with its conserved first and last residue. Each record gives: V gene, CDR3 length, D gene, clone size, J gene, CDR3 DNA, CDR3 protein. A D gene is named only where the DNA matches it firmly. Clone size is stated in some rows and not others, as once, few, many or a class when expanded.

V gene: TRBV6-2/TRBV6-3; CDR3 length: 19; D gene: .; clone size: .; J gene: TRBJ1-5; CDR3 DNA: TGTGCCAGCAGTTACAGTACGGGTCGGACATTGATTGGCAATCAGCCCCAGCATTTT; CDR3 protein: CASSYSTGRTLIGNQPQHF
V gene: TRBV7-2; CDR3 length: 14; D gene: TRBD1; clone size: .; J gene: TRBJ2-1; CDR3 DNA: TGTGCCAGCAGAGAGGGACAGGGACACAATGAGCAGTTCTTC; CDR3 protein: CASREGQGHNEQFF
V gene: TRBV24-1; CDR3 length: 14; D gene: .; clone size: .; J gene: TRBJ1-2; CDR3 DNA: TGTGCCACCAGTGGGAGCCGCCAGAACTATGGCTACACCTTC; CDR3 protein: CATSGSRQNYGYTF
V gene: TRBV11-1; CDR3 length: 15; D gene: TRBD1; clone size: .; J gene: TRBJ2-7; CDR3 DNA: TGTGCCAGCAGCACTCCTCCGGGACAGACCTACGAGCAGTACTTC; CDR3 protein: CASSTPPGQTYEQYF
V gene: TRBV5-4; CDR3 length: 15; D gene: .; clone size: once; J gene: TRBJ1-3; CDR3 DNA: TGTGCCAGCAGCCGGGGGACGGATTTTGGAAACACCATATATTTT; CDR3 protein: CASSRGTDFGNTIYF
V gene: TRBV19; CDR3 length: 14; D gene: .; clone size: .; J gene: TRBJ2-1; CDR3 DNA: TGTGCCAGTAGTTGGGCAGGGCGACACAATGAGCAGTTCTTC; CDR3 protein: CASSWAGRHNEQFF
V gene: TRBV6-2/TRBV6-3; CDR3 length: 14; D gene: .; clone size: .; J gene: TRBJ2-5; CDR3 DNA: TGTGCCAGCAGTTACATTGGGGGAGGTGAGACCCAGTACTTC; CDR3 protein: CASSYIGGGETQYF
V gene: TRBV5-5; CDR3 length: 16; D gene: .; clone size: .; J gene: TRBJ1-1; CDR3 DNA: TGTGCCAGCAGCCCAGGGTCTAATAACTTGAACACTGAAGCTTTCTTT; CDR3 protein: CASSPGSNNLNTEAFF
V gene: TRBV6-5; CDR3 length: 15; D gene: .; clone size: .; J gene: TRBJ1-2; CDR3 DNA: TGTGCCAGCAGTTACTCGATATCGTCAACCTATGCCTACACCTTC; CDR3 protein: CASSYSISSTYAYTF
V gene: TRBV19; CDR3 length: 17; D gene: TRBD2; clone size: .; J gene: TRBJ2-4; CDR3 DNA: TGTGCCAGTAGTATTATCAGCGGGGGGGCTGGCGAAAACATTCAGTACTTC; CDR3 protein: CASSIISGGAGENIQYF
V gene: TRBV30; CDR3 length: 12; D gene: .; clone size: .; J gene: TRBJ1-1; CDR3 DNA: TGTGCCTGGAGTGTAGGGGCGGCTGAAGCTTTCTTT; CDR3 protein: CAWSVGAAEAFF
V gene: TRBV7-9; CDR3 length: 12; D gene: TRBD1; clone size: .; J gene: TRBJ1-1; CDR3 DNA: TGTGCCAGCAGCTTTGGGACAGCTGAAGCTTTCTTT; CDR3 protein: CASSFGTAEAFF
V gene: TRBV19; CDR3 length: 14; D gene: .; clone size: .; J gene: TRBJ1-5; CDR3 DNA: TGTGCCAGTAGCCGGTCAACAGGGAATCAGCCCCAGCATTTT; CDR3 protein: CASSRSTGNQPQHF
V gene: TRBV4-1; CDR3 length: 17; D gene: TRBD1; clone size: .; J gene: TRBJ2-3; CDR3 DNA: TGCGCCAGCAGCCGTCGAACTGGGGACAGGCGGACAGATACGCAGTATTTT; CDR3 protein: CASSRRTGDRRTDTQYF
V gene: TRBV7-6; CDR3 length: 14; D gene: .; clone size: .; J gene: TRBJ2-5; CDR3 DNA: TGTGCCAGCAGCTTAGCTTTGTCAGAAGAGACCCAGTACTTC; CDR3 protein: CASSLALSEETQYF
V gene: TRBV18; CDR3 length: 15; D gene: TRBD1; clone size: .; J gene: TRBJ2-7; CDR3 DNA: TGTGCCAGCTCACCGGGACAGGGTAACTCCTACGAGCAGTACTTC; CDR3 protein: CASSPGQGNSYEQYF
V gene: TRBV5-1; CDR3 length: 18; D gene: TRBD1; clone size: .; J gene: TRBJ2-6; CDR3 DNA: TGCGCCAGCAGCTTGGGTGGACAGGGGGCCGTAGGGGCCAACGTCCTGACTTTC; CDR3 protein: CASSLGGQGAVGANVLTF
V gene: TRBV5-1; CDR3 length: 15; D gene: TRBD2; clone size: .; J gene: TRBJ2-7; CDR3 DNA: TGCGCCAGCAGCTTGATTGCGGGGGAGACCTACGAGCAGTACTTC; CDR3 protein: CASSLIAGETYEQYF
V gene: TRBV7-7; CDR3 length: 13; D gene: .; clone size: .; J gene: TRBJ2-5; CDR3 DNA: TGTGCTAGCAGTAAAGACAGGCAAGAGACCCAGTACTTC; CDR3 protein: CASSKDRQETQYF
V gene: TRBV5-1; CDR3 length: 13; D gene: .; clone size: .; J gene: TRBJ2-7; CDR3 DNA: TGCGCCAGCAGCTTGTTCTCCAGATACGAGCAGTACTTC; CDR3 protein: CASSLFSRYEQYF
V gene: TRBV19; CDR3 length: 15; D gene: .; clone size: .; J gene: TRBJ1-4; CDR3 DNA: TGTGCCAGTAGTCCCCAGCGGGGTTTAAGTGAAAAACTGTTTTTT; CDR3 protein: CASSPQRGLSEKLFF
V gene: TRBV7-3; CDR3 length: 16; D gene: .; clone size: .; J gene: TRBJ2-3; CDR3 DNA: TGTGCCAGCAGCTTATCAAGCGGGCCAGGCACAGATACGCAGTATTTT; CDR3 protein: CASSLSSGPGTDTQYF
V gene: TRBV27; CDR3 length: 12; D gene: TRBD1; clone size: .; J gene: TRBJ2-7; CDR3 DNA: TGTGCTTCAAGGACAGGGTTTCACGAGCAGTACTTC; CDR3 protein: CASRTGFHEQYF
V gene: TRBV2; CDR3 length: 15; D gene: TRBD1; clone size: .; J gene: TRBJ2-5; CDR3 DNA: TGTGCCAGCAGTGGTGGGGACAGAGCACAAGAGACCCAGTACTTC; CDR3 protein: CASSGGDRAQETQYF
V gene: TRBV29-1; CDR3 length: 12; D gene: .; clone size: .; J gene: TRBJ1-1; CDR3 DNA: TGCAGCGTTGAAGATCGGGGGGGAATGGCTTTCTTT; CDR3 protein: CSVEDRGGMAFF
V gene: TRBV14; CDR3 length: 16; D gene: .; clone size: .; J gene: TRBJ2-3; CDR3 DNA: TGTGCCAGCAGCCAAGATTGGGGCCTTAGCACAGATACGCAGTATTTT; CDR3 protein: CASSQDWGLSTDTQYF
V gene: TRBV7-2; CDR3 length: 13; D gene: .; clone size: .; J gene: TRBJ1-6; CDR3 DNA: TGTGCGGAACCGGGGGGGCGAAATTCACCCCTCCACTTT; CDR3 protein: CAEPGGRNSPLHF
V gene: TRBV30; CDR3 length: 15; D gene: .; clone size: .; J gene: TRBJ1-1; CDR3 DNA: TGTGCCTGGAGTTGGGCATGGACAGTGAACACTGAAGCTTTCTTT; CDR3 protein: CAWSWAWTVNTEAFF
V gene: TRBV9; CDR3 length: 16; D gene: .; clone size: .; J gene: TRBJ1-1; CDR3 DNA: TGTGCCAGCAGCGTAGGAGGGGGAGGGGATTACACTGAAGCTTTCTTT; CDR3 protein: CASSVGGGGDYTEAFF
V gene: TRBV2; CDR3 length: 11; D gene: .; clone size: .; J gene: TRBJ2-5; CDR3 DNA: TGTGCCAGCAGTGAAGTAAAGACCCAGTACTTC; CDR3 protein: CASSEVKTQYF
V gene: TRBV5-1; CDR3 length: 15; D gene: .; clone size: once; J gene: TRBJ2-5; CDR3 DNA: TGCGCCAGCAGCTTGGGGCGGCCCTTATGGGAGACCCAGTACTTC; CDR3 protein: CASSLGRPLWETQYF
V gene: TRBV3-1/TRBV3-2; CDR3 length: 15; D gene: TRBD1; clone size: .; J gene: TRBJ1-3; CDR3 DNA: TGTGCCAGCAGCCAAGGAGGACAGGTTGGAAACACCATATATTTT; CDR3 protein: CASSQGGQVGNTIYF
V gene: TRBV2; CDR3 length: 14; D gene: .; clone size: once; J gene: TRBJ1-1; CDR3 DNA: TGTGCCAGCCTACCGGGGGGTATAAGAACTGAAGCTTTCTTT; CDR3 protein: CASLPGGIRTEAFF
V gene: TRBV3-1/TRBV3-2; CDR3 length: 15; D gene: TRBD2; clone size: .; J gene: TRBJ2-2; CDR3 DNA: TGTGCCAGCAGCTCTAGCGGGGGCCCCACCGGGGAGCTGTTTTTT; CDR3 protein: CASSSSGGPTGELFF
V gene: TRBV24-1; CDR3 length: 16; D gene: TRBD1; clone size: .; J gene: TRBJ2-5; CDR3 DNA: TGTGCCACCAGTGATCTAACAGGGGTTGAGAGGGAGACCCAGTACTTC; CDR3 protein: CATSDLTGVERETQYF
V gene: TRBV6-5; CDR3 length: 14; D gene: .; clone size: .; J gene: TRBJ1-1; CDR3 DNA: TGTGCCAGCAGTTTGACAGGTGGGAACACTGAAGCTTTCTTT; CDR3 protein: CASSLTGGNTEAFF
V gene: TRBV2; CDR3 length: 14; D gene: TRBD1; clone size: .; J gene: TRBJ1-4; CDR3 DNA: TGTGCCAGCAGGGACAGGGGCACTAATGAAAAACTGTTTTTT; CDR3 protein: CASRDRGTNEKLFF
V gene: TRBV4-2; CDR3 length: 14; D gene: .; clone size: .; J gene: TRBJ2-7; CDR3 DNA: TGTGCCAGCAGCCAAGTCACTAGTAGGGCCGAGCAGTACTTC; CDR3 protein: CASSQVTSRAEQYF
V gene: TRBV6-4; CDR3 length: 12; D gene: .; clone size: once; J gene: TRBJ2-7; CDR3 DNA: TGTGCCAGCGAAAACACAGGGACGGAGCAGTACTTC; CDR3 protein: CASENTGTEQYF
V gene: TRBV5-4; CDR3 length: 15; D gene: TRBD1; clone size: .; J gene: TRBJ2-7; CDR3 DNA: TGTGCCACCTCCCCGGGACAGGGGCCTTATTTTGGGCAGTACTTC; CDR3 protein: CATSPGQGPYFGQYF
V gene: TRBV19; CDR3 length: 17; D gene: TRBD1; clone size: .; J gene: TRBJ2-3; CDR3 DNA: TGTGCCAGTAGTACCGATTATCCGGGACAGGGGGCTGATACGCAGTATTTT; CDR3 protein: CASSTDYPGQGADTQYF
V gene: TRBV6-5; CDR3 length: 13; D gene: .; clone size: .; J gene: TRBJ1-3; CDR3 DNA: TGTGCCAGCATACTCGGACAGGGAAACACCATATATTTT; CDR3 protein: CASILGQGNTIYF
V gene: TRBV2; CDR3 length: 13; D gene: .; clone size: .; J gene: TRBJ1-5; CDR3 DNA: TGTGCCAGCAGCTTCCAGAGCAATCAGCCCCAGCATTTT; CDR3 protein: CASSFQSNQPQHF
V gene: TRBV5-5; CDR3 length: 14; D gene: TRBD1; clone size: .; J gene: TRBJ1-1; CDR3 DNA: TGTGCCAGCAGCCAAGGGGACAGGGTTCTTCGAGCTTTCTTT; CDR3 protein: CASSQGDRVLRAFF
V gene: TRBV4-2; CDR3 length: 14; D gene: .; clone size: .; J gene: TRBJ1-2; CDR3 DNA: TGTGCCAGCAGCCAAGATTACAGGGACTATGGCTACACCTTC; CDR3 protein: CASSQDYRDYGYTF
V gene: TRBV2; CDR3 length: 12; D gene: .; clone size: .; J gene: TRBJ1-4; CDR3 DNA: TGTGCCAGCGGAGGGGATCTAGAAAAACTGTTTTTT; CDR3 protein: CASGGDLEKLFF